Below are 6 T cell receptor beta chains sequenced from a single sample in a study of Graves' ophthalmopathy and Graves' hyperthyroidism. CDR3 regions of TCR beta were amplified from RNA transcripts. The library came from an HTBI-primed first-round RT-PCR and a second-round multiplex PCR. A single record per CDR3 protein comes from TCRdb applying MiXCR to the multiplex PCR reads. Found here are approximately 460,000 distinct CDR3 sequences, approximately 15% of them singletons; the top ten hold 9.8%. The material sequenced was blood. The receptors shown here come from a woman aged 30 to 39 with Graves' ophthalmopathy.

This clonotype was detected ten times or more. The genes are TRBV20-1 and TRBJ2-2; TRBD2 matches 7 bases. The CDR3 contains 14 residues. V shed 5 bases, J shed 6 bases, and the junction held 9 bases outside the gene matches. The germline CDR1 and CDR2 sequences are DFQATT and SNEGSKA (reference sequence). The CDR3 DNA is TGCAGTGCTGGGACTACCCCCCGAGCCGGGGAGCTGTTTTTT. It translates to CSAGTTPRAGELFF.

This clonotype was seen at least ten times. CDR3 coding DNA: TGTGCCAGCAGCCAACGGGGCGGGAGTGGCGAGCAGTACTTC. This translates into CASSQRGGSGEQYF. The V gene is TRBV3-1, the J gene TRBJ2-7; 7 bases align to TRBD2. Germline CDR1 and CDR2: LGHDT and YNNKEL (reference sequence). The V segment lost 2 bases and the J segment 6 bases; nucleotides outside the gene matches: 7. The CDR3 runs 14 residues.

V usage is TRBV4-1 and J usage is TRBJ2-2, with D maybe TRBD2 (5 bases). V shed 4 bases and J shed 7 bases, with 22 bases lying between them. Germline V gene sequence: CDR1 MGHRA, CDR2 YSYEKL. The CDR3 spans 17 residues. CDR3 in DNA: TGCGCCAGCAGCCGCGAGGGAGCCCCTCTGGATGGCGGGGAGCTGTTTTTT. Translated: CASSREGAPLDGGELFF.

The V call is TRBV11-1, the J call TRBJ2-7, with D possibly matching TRBD1 (7 bases). V was cut by 5 bases and J by 2 bases, with 19 bases left in between. The germline V gene has CDR1 SGHAT and CDR2 FQDESV (reference sequence). CDR3 length: 16 amino acids. CDR3 bases: TGTGCCAGCAGCCGCGGGACAGTCCCTGTCCCCTACGAGCAGTACTTC. Translating it yields CASSRGTVPVPYEQYF.

This clonotype was counted ten times or more. The V and J genes are TRBV6-5 and TRBJ1-1; D is undetermined. V shed 0 bases and J shed 1 base, with 9 bases lying between them. Germline assignment: CDR1 MNHEY and CDR2 SVGAGI. The CDR3 loop spans 15 amino acids. In DNA, the CDR3 is TGTGCCAGCAGTTACTCCTTGGGTCGGAACACTGAAGCTTTCTTT. Its translation: CASSYSLGRNTEAFF.

This clonotype was detected ten times or more. The J gene is TRBJ1-6, the V gene TRBV6-1, with 10 bases that match TRBD1. CDR1 is MNHNS, CDR2 SASEGT, per germline. Trimming at V came to 3 bases and at J to 7 bases, leaving 9 bases not matched to a gene. This CDR3 is built from 17 residues. The chain's CDR3 is CASSDGQGGTRNSPLHF. The CDR3 bases are TGTGCCAGCAGTGATGGACAGGGGGGTACGAGGAATTCACCCCTCCACTTT.